This paragraph reports one T cell receptor beta chain. Its antigen is as yet unknown. The CDR3 has 13 residues. With V trimmed by 6 bases and J by 4 bases, 5 bases remained unmatched. These data originate in a study of T cell responses to AZD1222 COVID-19 vaccine. Study summary: Researchers grouped second doses given at about 4 or about 12 weeks into one pool.

The assay was immunoSEQ multiplex PCR, and TCRdb's table has in-frame clones only and misses some. The sample lists approximately 28,000 clones, about 93% occurring once. General observations from the study: The study sampled repertoires only after the peak T cell response.

The sequencing used peripheral blood, collected on day 0 of AZD1222 vaccination. The receptor's source is an adult in good health. The chain links TRBV12-3 or TRBV12-4 to TRBJ1-1; TRBD1 matches 7 bases. The CDR3 region has the DNA TGTGCCAGCAGCCCACGACAGGGCACTGAAGCTTTCTTT. It specifies CASSPRQGTEAFF.